What follows are 28 T cell receptor beta chains derived from one specimen sequenced in a study of yellow fever vaccine responses in identical twins. TCRdb fed the RT-PCR reads into MiXCR, producing one record per CDR3 protein. Found here are 30,000 to 40,000 distinct CDR3 sequences, about 61% of them singletons; the top ten hold over 3.5%. The specimen comprised T cells from blood (PBMCs), unsorted or a sorted subset (not recorded which), sampled before or after yellow fever vaccination (not recorded which). Source of these receptors: a woman aged 18-29 years who received the yellow fever vaccine.

The chain recombines TRBV29-1 with TRBJ1-2; D remains unclear. Trimming took off 3 bases at V and 6 bases at J, with 2 bases between the two ends. There are 9 residues in the CDR3. CDR1 is SQVTM, CDR2 ANQGSEA, per germline. The chain's CDR3 is CSVDDGYTF. CDR3 sequence (DNA): TGCAGCGTTGACGATGGCTACACCTTC.

This clonotype was counted once. This chain connects TRBV11-2 to TRBJ1-6; D ambiguous. Germline CDR1 is SGHAT and CDR2 is FQNNGV. With 0 bases removed from V and 9 bases from J, the gap between germline ends came to 3 bases. This CDR3 region has 12 residues. The CDR3 DNA follows: TGTGCCAGCAGCTTAGACGCTTCACCCCTCCACTTT. This gives the protein CASSLDASPLHF.

The chain has TRBV11-2 and TRBJ2-7, with TRBD2 matching over 7 bases. J gave up 2 bases and V 2 bases, and 6 bases lay outside the gene matches. Germline loops: CDR1 SGHAT, CDR2 FQNNGV. The CDR3 covers 15 residues. CDR3 in amino acids: CASSLNSGSTYEQYF. The CDR3 DNA is TGTGCCAGCAGCTTAAATAGCGGGTCTACCTACGAGCAGTACTTC.

V and J are TRBV10-1 and TRBJ2-3, with TRBD2 matching 9 bases. The CDR3 runs 16 residues. Germline V lookup: CDR1 WNHNN, CDR2 SYGVQD (reference sequence). The trim removed 6 bases at V and 0 bases at J, leaving 7 bases unmatched. The CDR3 nucleotides read TGCGCCAGCAGCGAAAGACTAGCGGCTAGCACAGATACGCAGTATTTT. Translated: CASSERLAASTDTQYF.

This clonotype has a single count. The gene calls are TRBV19 and TRBJ1-1; D possibly corresponds to TRBD1 (5 bases). Germline V gene lookup returns CDR1 LNHDA and CDR2 SQIVND (reference sequence). This CDR3 spans 12 amino acids. With 11 bases removed from V and 1 base from J, the gap between germline ends came to 11 bases. DNA of the CDR3: TGTGCCGTTGGGGGGACGAACACTGAAGCTTTCTTT. The encoded protein is CAVGGTNTEAFF.

The J gene is TRBJ2-1, the V gene TRBV11-3; no reliable D call. The CDR3 is 16 residues long. CDR1 SGHNT and CDR2 YENEEA come from the germline V gene. Between the trimmed V and J ends, which lost 2 bases and 2 bases, there was a span of 13 bases. This CDR3 is CASSLRFSRPYNEQFF. CDR3 DNA sequence: TGTGCCAGCAGCTTACGGTTCTCGCGACCCTACAATGAGCAGTTCTTC.

J is TRBJ2-7 and V is TRBV10-1, with D uncertain. The germline gives CDR1 WNHNN, CDR2 SYGVQD (reference sequence). The CDR3 runs 11 residues. The ends were cut back, 7 bases at V and 0 bases at J, with 4 bases in the middle. This CDR3 reads CASTLSYEQYF. The CDR3 DNA reads as TGCGCCAGCACCCTCTCCTACGAGCAGTACTTC.

V is TRBV24-1 and J is TRBJ2-2; D remains unclear. CDR1 is KGHDR and CDR2 is SFDVKD in the germline V gene. Trimming pared 7 bases from V and 4 bases from J, leaving 18 bases between. The CDR3 length is 16 residues. CDR3 loop: CATSPESGLVTGELFF. The CDR3 region has the DNA TGTGCCACCAGCCCCGAGAGTGGGCTAGTCACCGGGGAGCTGTTTTTT.

A few counts support this clonotype. The V gene is TRBV5-1, the J gene TRBJ1-2, with D uncertain. The CDR3 covers 17 residues. Germline CDR1 is SGHRS and CDR2 is YFSETQ. V lost 4 bases, J lost 0 bases, and 19 bases lay in between. The CDR3 region is CASSLLGGFPSNYGYTF. The CDR3, as DNA: TGCGCCAGCAGCCTGCTTGGAGGCTTCCCTTCTAACTATGGCTACACCTTC.

The chain is built from TRBV20-1 and TRBJ2-7; 8 nucleotides match TRBD1. V gave up 2 bases and J gave up 3 bases; unmatched junction bases: 3. The CDR3 sequence is 13 residues long. Germline CDR1 and CDR2: DFQATT and SNEGSKA (reference sequence). The CDR3 nucleotides are TGCAGTGCTAGACCTGGACAGGGCTACGAGCAGTACTTC. It is translated as CSARPGQGYEQYF.

V gene TRBV10-3 combines with J gene TRBJ2-7; D is perhaps TRBD2 (5 bases). V was trimmed by 5 bases and J by 1 base, leaving 18 bases between them. Per germline, CDR1 ENHRY and CDR2 SYGVKD. This CDR3 is built from 16 residues. The CDR3 loop is CAISRRGPTGSYEQYF. The CDR3 region has the DNA TGTGCCATCAGTCGCCGCGGCCCGACGGGGTCCTACGAGCAGTACTTC.

The chain uses TRBV7-6 and TRBJ2-1; 7 nucleotides align to TRBD1. The CDR3 totals 15 residues. V lost 2 bases to trimming and J lost 4 bases; unmatched junction nucleotides: 5. Germline V CDR1 and CDR2: SGHVS, FNYEAQ. The CDR3 coding sequence is TGTGCCAGCAGCTTATCGGGGACAGTATACAATGAGCAGTTCTTC. Protein sequence: CASSLSGTVYNEQFF.

This clonotype was recorded a few times. The DNA is omitted, as the CDR3 cannot be located on it reliably, and the CDR3 follows TCRdb's listing. The chain employs TRBV23-1 and TRBJ1-4. TRBV23-1 belongs to the ORF category, with a function that is uncertain. The CDR3 has 18 residues if both end residues are counted. The CDR3 spells CASSRTSRHRGLRKTVFF.

V gene TRBV10-1 combines with J gene TRBJ1-6, with 11 bases fitting TRBD1. The junction had 10 bases not matched to a gene; V was cut back by 7 bases and J by 2 bases. The V gene's germline CDR1 is WNHNN and CDR2 SYGVQD (reference sequence). The CDR3 totals 18 residues. CDR3: CASMIGTGGLPYNSPLHF. DNA of the CDR3: TGCGCCAGCATGATCGGGACAGGGGGTTTGCCCTATAATTCACCCCTCCACTTT.

The V and J genes are TRBV11-3 and TRBJ2-2; possibly TRBD2 for D (5 bases). The CDR3 contains 17 residues. V was shortened by 2 bases and J by 6 bases, with 19 bases between the two germline ends. Germline V gene data show CDR1 as SGHNT and CDR2 as YENEEA. The CDR3 DNA follows: TGTGCCAGCAGCTTAAATTTTGATCAGCGGTTGGCCGGGGAGCTGTTTTTT. Its protein is CASSLNFDQRLAGELFF. The full variable domain, rest sourced from reference TRBV11-3 and TRBJ2-2, is EAGVVQSPRYKIIEKKQPVAFWCNPISGHNTLYWYLQNLGQGPELLIRYENEEAVDDSQLPKDRFSAERLKGVDSTLKIQPAELGDSAVYLCASSLNFDQRLAGELFFGEGSRLTVL.

The CDR3 loop is CASRRETTHTQYF. CDR3 sequence (DNA): TGTGCCAGCAGGAGAGAAACTACCCATACGCAGTATTTT. The V gene is TRBV13, the J gene TRBJ2-3; no reliable D call. The CDR3 runs to 13 residues. CDR1 is PRHDT and CDR2 is FYEKMQ in the germline V gene (reference sequence). The V end lost 6 bases, the J end lost 7 bases, and 14 bases lay between the germline ends.

This chain links TRBV10-3 with TRBJ2-3, with D possibly TRBD1 on 5 matching bases. This CDR3 is 15 amino acids long. Germline CDR1 is ENHRY and CDR2 is SYGVKD. V lost 4 bases to trimming and J lost 2 bases, with 13 bases between them. The CDR3 DNA is TGTGCCATCAGTGGGGGCCGGAACCACACAGATACGCAGTATTTT. This gives the protein CAISGGRNHTDTQYF.

The chain carries TRBV29-1 and TRBJ2-7; the D gene is possibly TRBD1 (6 bases). The CDR3 runs 13 residues. Germline V CDR1 and CDR2: SQVTM, ANQGSEA. Trimming left V 6 bases short and J 2 bases short, with 14 bases between. The chain's CDR3 is CSVLFRGAYEQYF. CDR3 in DNA: TGCAGCGTCCTCTTCAGGGGAGCCTACGAGCAGTACTTC.

This clonotype was recorded a few times. The chain is built from TRBV23-1 and TRBJ2-7; 13 bases match TRBD2. TRBV23-1 is an ORF, with its function uncertain. The CDR3 extends over 17 amino acids. Trimming at V came to 3 bases and at J to 2 bases, leaving 7 bases not matched to a gene. CDR3 DNA sequence: TGCGCCAGCAGTCACCCGGGGACTAGCGGGATGGCCTACGAGCAGTACTTC. Protein sequence: CASSHPGTSGMAYEQYF.

This chain joins TRBV29-1 and TRBJ1-2; the D gene is possibly TRBD1 (5 bases). Germline V gene sequence: CDR1 SQVTM, CDR2 ANQGSEA. The CDR3 has 14 amino acids. The V gene lost 4 bases and the J gene lost 5 bases, with 17 bases spanning the gap. CDR3 DNA sequence: TGCAGCGTTGTCGGGACGGAACCCGCTTATGGCTACACCTTC. Its translation: CSVVGTEPAYGYTF.

The rearrangement uses TRBV10-3 and TRBJ2-3; the match to TRBD2 covers 7 bases. From germline, CDR1 is ENHRY and CDR2 SYGVKD. The CDR3 is 14 residues long. Losses at the gene ends were 3 bases for V and 4 bases for J; bases not matched to a gene: 4. The CDR3 DNA reads as TGTGCCATCAGTGATGGAGCGGGACCAGATACGCAGTATTTT. The encoded protein is CAISDGAGPDTQYF.

In its sample, this clonotype was seen a few times. The rearrangement uses TRBV7-3 and TRBJ1-2, with 9 bases lining up with TRBD1. V trimming: 1 base; J trimming: 4 bases; junction bases outside the gene matches: 13. The CDR3 covers 18 residues. Germline V gives CDR1 SGHTA, CDR2 FQGTGA. CDR3 loop: CASSLSLLMGQGGYGYTF. CDR3 sequence (DNA): TGTGCCAGCAGCTTAAGCCTCCTGATGGGACAGGGCGGCTATGGCTACACCTTC. Looking up the rest from reference TRBV7-3 and TRBJ1-2 gives the full variable domain: GAGVSQTPSNKVTEKGKYVELRCDPISGHTALYWYRQSLGQGPEFLIYFQGTGAADDSGLPNDRFFAVRPEGSVSTLKIQRTERGDSAVYLCASSLSLLMGQGGYGYTFGSGTRLTVV.

The chain has TRBV4-3 and TRBJ2-5, with D possibly being TRBD1 (6 bases). The CDR3 extends over 14 amino acids. Germline lookup yields CDR1 LGHNA and CDR2 YSLEER. The ends were cut back, 5 bases at V and 0 bases at J, with 10 bases in the middle. CDR3 sequence reads: CASSTDRNQETQYF. The CDR3 DNA follows: TGCGCCAGCAGCACCGACAGGAACCAAGAGACCCAGTACTTC.

The genes are TRBV28 and TRBJ2-1; 11 positions match TRBD2. This CDR3 comprises 17 residues. V lost 1 base, J lost 7 bases, and 9 bases stayed unmatched. The V gene's germline CDR1 is MDHEN and CDR2 SYDVKM. The CDR3 DNA reads as TGTGCCAGCAGTTTATTCCAAACTAGCGGGAGATGGAATGAGCAGTTCTTC. Translating it yields CASSLFQTSGRWNEQFF.

This clonotype was found a few times. It is unclear where the CDR3 begins or ends on the DNA, so no DNA is shown, and the CDR3 is as TCRdb lists it. The J gene is TRBJ2-2, the V gene TRBV23-1; TRBD1 reflects the table's D call only, with no check against the DNA. TRBV23-1 is identified as an open reading frame with a role that is uncertain. The CDR3 length is 17 residues, termini included. The CDR3 spells CASSQYIQGRTPGSCFF.

This clonotype was seen a handful of times. The rearrangement joins TRBV12-5 to TRBJ1-1; weak D call: TRBD1 (6 bases). V was shortened by 0 bases and J by 0 bases, with 11 bases between the two germline ends. The CDR3 is 16 residues long. The germline V gene has CDR1 LGHNT and CDR2 FRNRAP. The chain's CDR3 is CASGLVKRTVNTEAFF. For the CDR3, the DNA is TGTGCTAGTGGTTTGGTAAAAAGGACAGTGAACACTGAAGCTTTCTTT.

This clonotype was counted a few times. The chain has TRBV7-6 and TRBJ2-5; 13 nucleotides align to TRBD2. This CDR3 region has 16 residues. The V gene end was trimmed by 5 bases and the J gene end by 5 bases; junction bases not matched to a gene: 8. Germline V gene sequence: CDR1 SGHVS, CDR2 FNYEAQ. CDR3 protein: CASSPGTSGIRETQYF. The CDR3 nucleotides are TGTGCCAGCAGCCCAGGGACTAGCGGGATTCGGGAGACCCAGTACTTC.

The chain employs TRBV2 and TRBJ2-3; perhaps D is TRBD1 or TRBD2 (5 bases each). The CDR3 totals 13 residues. Trimming removed 5 bases from V and 0 bases from J, with 6 bases in between. The germline V gene has CDR1 SNHLY and CDR2 FYNNEI. Here the CDR3 DNA reads TGTGCCAGCAGTCGGGACAGCACAGATACGCAGTATTTT. It specifies CASSRDSTDTQYF. The full variable domain, its missing parts supplied by reference TRBV2 and TRBJ2-3, is EPEVTQTPSHQVTQMGQEVILRCVPISNHLYFYWYRQILGQKVEFLVSFYNNEISEKSEIFDDQFSVERPDGSNFTLKIRSTKLEDSAMYFCASSRDSTDTQYFGPGTRLTVL.